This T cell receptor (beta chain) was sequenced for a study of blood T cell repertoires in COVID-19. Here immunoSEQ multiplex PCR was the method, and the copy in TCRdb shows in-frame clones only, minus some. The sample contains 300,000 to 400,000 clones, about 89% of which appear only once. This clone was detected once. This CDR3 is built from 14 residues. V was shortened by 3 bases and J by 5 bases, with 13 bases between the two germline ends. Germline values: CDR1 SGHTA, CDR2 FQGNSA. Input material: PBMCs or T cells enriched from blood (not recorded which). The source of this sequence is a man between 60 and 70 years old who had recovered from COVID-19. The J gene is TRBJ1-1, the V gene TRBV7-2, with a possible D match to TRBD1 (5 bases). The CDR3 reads CASSFPTEGTEAFF. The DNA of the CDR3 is TGTGCCAGCAGCTTCCCGACAGAAGGGACTGAAGCTTTCTTT.